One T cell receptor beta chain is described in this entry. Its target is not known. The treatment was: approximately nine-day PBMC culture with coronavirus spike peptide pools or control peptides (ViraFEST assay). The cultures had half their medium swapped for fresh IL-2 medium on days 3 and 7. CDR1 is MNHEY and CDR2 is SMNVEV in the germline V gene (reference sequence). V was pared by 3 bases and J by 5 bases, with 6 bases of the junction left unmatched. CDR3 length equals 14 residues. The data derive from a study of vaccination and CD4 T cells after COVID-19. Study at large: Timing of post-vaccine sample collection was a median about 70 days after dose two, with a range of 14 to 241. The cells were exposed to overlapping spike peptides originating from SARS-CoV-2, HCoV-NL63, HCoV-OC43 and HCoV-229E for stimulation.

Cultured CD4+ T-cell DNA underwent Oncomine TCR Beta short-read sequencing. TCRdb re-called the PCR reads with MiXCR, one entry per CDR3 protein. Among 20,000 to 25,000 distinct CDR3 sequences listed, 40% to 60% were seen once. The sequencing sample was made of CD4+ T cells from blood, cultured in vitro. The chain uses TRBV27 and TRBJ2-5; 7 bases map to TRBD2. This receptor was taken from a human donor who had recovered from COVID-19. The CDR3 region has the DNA TGTGCCAGCAGTTTGCGGGAGACGAGGGAGACCCAGTACTTC. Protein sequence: CASSLRETRETQYF.